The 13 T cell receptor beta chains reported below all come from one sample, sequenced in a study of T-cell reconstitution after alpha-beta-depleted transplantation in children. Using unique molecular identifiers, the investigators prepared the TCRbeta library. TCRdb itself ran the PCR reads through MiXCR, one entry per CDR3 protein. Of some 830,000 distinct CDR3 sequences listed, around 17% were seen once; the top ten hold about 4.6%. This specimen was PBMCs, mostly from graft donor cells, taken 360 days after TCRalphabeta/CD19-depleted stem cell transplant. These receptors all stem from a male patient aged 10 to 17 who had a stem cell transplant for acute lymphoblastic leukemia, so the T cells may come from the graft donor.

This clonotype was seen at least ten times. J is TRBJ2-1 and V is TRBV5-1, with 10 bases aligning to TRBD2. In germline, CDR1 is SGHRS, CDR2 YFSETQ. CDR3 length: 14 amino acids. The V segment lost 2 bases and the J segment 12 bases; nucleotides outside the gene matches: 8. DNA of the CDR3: TGCGCCAGCAGCTTCGCCATAGCGGGAGGTGGGCAGTTCTTC. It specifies CASSFAIAGGGQFF.

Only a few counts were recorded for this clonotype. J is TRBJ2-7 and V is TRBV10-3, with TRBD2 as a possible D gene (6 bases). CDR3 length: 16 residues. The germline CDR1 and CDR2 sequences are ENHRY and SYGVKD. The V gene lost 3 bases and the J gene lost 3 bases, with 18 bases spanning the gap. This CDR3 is CAISDSGTPQGYEQYF. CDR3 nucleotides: TGTGCCATCAGTGACTCGGGGACTCCTCAGGGCTACGAGCAGTACTTC.

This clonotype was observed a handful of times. In DNA form, the CDR3 reads TGCAGTGCTACGCCGGGTATCGGAAGGGAGACCCAGTACTTC. Translating gives CSATPGIGRETQYF. This chain connects TRBV20-1 to TRBJ2-5; D gene unclear. In germline, CDR1 is DFQATT, CDR2 SNEGSKA (reference sequence). Trimming took 4 bases from V and 5 from J, leaving 17 bases between them. CDR3 length: 14 residues.

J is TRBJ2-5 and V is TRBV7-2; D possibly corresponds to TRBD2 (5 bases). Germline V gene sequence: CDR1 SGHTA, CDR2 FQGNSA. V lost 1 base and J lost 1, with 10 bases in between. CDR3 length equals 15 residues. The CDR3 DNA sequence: TGTGCCAGCAGCTTAGTTTTGCTAGCCCAAGAGACCCAGTACTTC. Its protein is CASSLVLLAQETQYF.

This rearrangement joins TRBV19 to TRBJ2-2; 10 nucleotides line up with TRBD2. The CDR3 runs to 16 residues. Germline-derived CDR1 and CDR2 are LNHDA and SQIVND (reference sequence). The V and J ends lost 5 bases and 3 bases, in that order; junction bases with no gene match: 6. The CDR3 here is CASSGLAGAYTGELFF. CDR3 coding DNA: TGTGCCAGTAGTGGTCTAGCGGGAGCGTACACCGGGGAGCTGTTTTTT.

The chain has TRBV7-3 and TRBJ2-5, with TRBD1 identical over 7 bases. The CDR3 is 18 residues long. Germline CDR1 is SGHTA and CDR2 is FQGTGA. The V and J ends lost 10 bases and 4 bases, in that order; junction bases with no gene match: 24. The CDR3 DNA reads TGTGCCAAATTCCAGCAGCTCGGAGACAGGGAGAATGGAGAGACCCAGTACTTC. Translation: CAKFQQLGDRENGETQYF.

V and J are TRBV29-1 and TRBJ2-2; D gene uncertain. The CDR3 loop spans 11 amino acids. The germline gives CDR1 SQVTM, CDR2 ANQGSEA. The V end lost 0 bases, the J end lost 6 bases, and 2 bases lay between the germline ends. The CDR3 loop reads CSVEDPGELFF. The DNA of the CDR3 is TGCAGCGTTGAAGATCCCGGGGAGCTGTTTTTT.

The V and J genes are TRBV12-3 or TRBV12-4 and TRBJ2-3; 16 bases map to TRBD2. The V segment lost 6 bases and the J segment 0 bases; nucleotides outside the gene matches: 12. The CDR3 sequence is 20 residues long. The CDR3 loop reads CASSSRGLAGGATSTDTQYF. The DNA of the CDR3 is TGTGCCAGCAGCTCCCGGGGACTAGCGGGAGGGGCCACTAGCACAGATACGCAGTATTTT.

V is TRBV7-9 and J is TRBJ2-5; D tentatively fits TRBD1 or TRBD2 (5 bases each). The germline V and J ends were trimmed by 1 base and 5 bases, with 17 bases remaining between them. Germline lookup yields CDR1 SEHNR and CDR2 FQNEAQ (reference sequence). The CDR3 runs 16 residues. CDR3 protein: CASSLEGPLGQETQYF. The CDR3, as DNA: TGTGCCAGCAGCTTAGAGGGACCCCTAGGCCAGGAGACCCAGTACTTC.

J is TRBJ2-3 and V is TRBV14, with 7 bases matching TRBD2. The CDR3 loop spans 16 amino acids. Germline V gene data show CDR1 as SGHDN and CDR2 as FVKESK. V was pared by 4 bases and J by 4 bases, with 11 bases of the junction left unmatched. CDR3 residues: CASSRLRGSFADTQYF. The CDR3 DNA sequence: TGTGCCAGCAGCCGCCTTCGCGGGAGTTTCGCAGATACGCAGTATTTT.

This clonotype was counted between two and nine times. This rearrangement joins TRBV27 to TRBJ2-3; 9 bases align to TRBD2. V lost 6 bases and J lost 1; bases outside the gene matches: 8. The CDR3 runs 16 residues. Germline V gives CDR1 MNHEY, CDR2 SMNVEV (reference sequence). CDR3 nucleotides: TGTGCCAGCAGCCTAGAGACTAGCGGAGGCACAGATACGCAGTATTTT. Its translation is CASSLETSGGTDTQYF.

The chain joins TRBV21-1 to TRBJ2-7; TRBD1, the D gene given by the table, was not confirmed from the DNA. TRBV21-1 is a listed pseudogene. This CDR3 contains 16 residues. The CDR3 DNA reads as TGTGCCAGCAGCAAAGTGCCAGGGGGCACATCCTACGAGCAGTACTTC. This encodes CASSKVPGGTSYEQYF.

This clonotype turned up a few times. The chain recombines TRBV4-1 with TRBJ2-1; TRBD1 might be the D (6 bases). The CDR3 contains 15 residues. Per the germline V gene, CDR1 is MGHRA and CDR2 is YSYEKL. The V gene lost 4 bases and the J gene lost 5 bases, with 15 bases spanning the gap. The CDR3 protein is CASSRAGTTNNEQFF. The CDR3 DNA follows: TGCGCCAGCAGCCGCGCCGGGACAACTAACAATGAGCAGTTCTTC.